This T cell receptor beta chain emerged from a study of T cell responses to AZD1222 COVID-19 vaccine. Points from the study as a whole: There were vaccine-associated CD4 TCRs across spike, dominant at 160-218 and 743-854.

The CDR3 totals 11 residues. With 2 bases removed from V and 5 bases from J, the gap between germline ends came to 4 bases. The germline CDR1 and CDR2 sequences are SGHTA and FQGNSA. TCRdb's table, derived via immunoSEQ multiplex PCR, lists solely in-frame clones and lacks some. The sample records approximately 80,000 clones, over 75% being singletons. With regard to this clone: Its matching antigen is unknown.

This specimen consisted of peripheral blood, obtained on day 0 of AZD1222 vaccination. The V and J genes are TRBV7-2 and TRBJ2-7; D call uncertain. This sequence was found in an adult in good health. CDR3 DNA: TGTGCCAGCAGCTTAAGTCACGAGCAGTACTTC. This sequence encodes CASSLSHEQYF.